This T cell receptor (beta chain) was observed in a study of shared clonotypes between healthy human individuals (dated by TCRdb to the early 2020s). For context, the study as a whole: A couple of women and a few men aged 18 to 49 years were included in the cohort. The study deeply sequenced blood TCR repertoires of several healthy adults to estimate repertoire size and the extent of clonotype sharing between individuals. For each donor, three plates each were used for CD4 naive and CD4 memory, two plates were used for CD8 naive, and one plate was used for CD8 memory. To increase sequencing depth and limit assay-specific biases, TCR repertoire library preparation and sequencing were carried out by different laboratories using diverse techniques. Leukapheresis yielded between about 0.9 and 10 billion PBMCs per donor.

From cysteine to phenylalanine, the CDR3 is 17 amino acids long. Of the read, only the CDR3 DNA is kept; its 51 bases are in frame from base 1. CDR1 and CDR2, per the germline V gene, are KGHSH and LQKENI. V was cut back by 0 bases and J by 0 bases, leaving a gap of 12 bases between them. Here is what the overall study found, with its caveats: Because the study included only a small number of donors, the genetic and exposure-history diversity represented was limited. Naive subsets generally had larger estimated clonotype richness than memory subsets did. About 4.5% of naive CD4, around 3.6% of naive CD8, about 2.5% of memory CD4, and roughly 0.4% of memory CD8 clonotypes were shared across several donors. Compared with non-shared clonotypes, clonotypes shared by all four sorted-subset donors had higher generation probabilities. Pairwise subsampling led to the expectation that sequencing depth would affect the degree of clonotype sharing among donors. Sampling was limited to blood, and TCR repertoires in tissue likely differ from TCR repertoires in blood. Rarefaction of sorted-subset datasets indicated incomplete sequencing despite the large sequencing depth.

CD8 naive samples were CD45RO-negative cells positively selected for CCR7, giving a CD45RA+CCR7+ population that excluded TemRA cells. Donors were healthy HIV-negative adults with no recently reported acute infections or vaccinations. Only Caucasian adults living in Nashville, Tennessee, USA were represented among the donors. After blood collection by leukapheresis, PBMCs were isolated using Ficoll-Histopaque density gradient centrifugation and then cryopreserved in the vapor phase of liquid nitrogen. Analytical flow cytometry was used to check the purity and quantity of every magnetically sorted T cell population. Each sorted fraction had its genomic DNA isolated and then quantified by UV absorbance on a Nanodrop 2000c. Using the deep immunoSEQ assay, TCR CDR3 regions were amplified from genomic DNA by multiplex PCR. For each cell subset, the extracted genomic DNA was distributed evenly across all wells of several immunoSEQ 96-well plates, and each plate served as one replicate. For sorted subsets, about 0.2 ug genomic DNA, equal to 25,000 to 35,000 T cell genomes, was loaded into each replicate PCR. Purified libraries were quantified with a Qubit 3.0 fluorometer, sized on a Bioanalyzer 2100, and re-quantified with the KAPA Library Quantification kit. Each immunoSEQ 96-well plate was sequenced on its own single-read 150-cycle Illumina NextSeq 550 flow cell. The authors processed their data as follows. Because the immunoSEQ output included only junctional sequences and no quality scores, the filtering could not be the same as the filtering used for full-length reads. Sequences were annotated with PyIR, a Python wrapper for IgBLAST v1.9, using IMGT germline references to assign V/J genes and CDR3. Any read was removed if the V/J assignment was weak (E-value above 1e-6), the CDR3 was missing, or the read contained stop codons, out-of-frame junctions, or ambiguous translated residues. V3J clonotypes were defined as sequences sharing an identical inferred V gene, J gene, and CDR3 amino acid sequence. Percentage overlap between repertoires was calculated by dividing the number of shared unique clonotypes by the size of the smaller repertoire. Three approaches were used to assess repertoire richness: RTK rarefaction, the Chao1 estimator, and Recon v2.1 estimates of unobserved clonotypes. For all TCRbeta clonotypes obtained by the gDNA method from a few donors, generation probabilities were computed with OLGA. Sourced from immuneACCESS, this table was stored by TCRdb with only in-frame sequences that have V and J called. A share of the clones is absent; for the studies checked, an unresolved V gene accounts for under half, and the remainder has no known explanation. For V, J and clone size, that table is used; D and trimming come from the DNA. This sample comprises 500,000 to 700,000 clones, approximately 96% of them detected only once. Over 0.09% of the sample is in the top ten clones.

Of note for this clone: Its specific antigen is unknown. Base qualities are not provided; no much larger clone lies one nucleotide away.

Material for sequencing was naive CD8+ T cells sorted from blood. The cell subset or site label of this sample denotes: CD45RA+CCR7+. The sequence was obtained from a woman between 25 and 40 years old in good health. The receptor chain draws on TRBV18 and TRBJ2-1; matching of 5 bases hints at TRBD2 as the D gene. The CDR3 protein: CASSPPVPTSSYNEQFF. The DNA is as follows: TGTGCCAGCTCACCACCGGTACCCACTAGCTCCTACAATGAGCAGTTCTTC.